Each of the 22 T cell receptor beta chains below was sequenced from the same sample in a study of blood T cell repertoires in COVID-19. The method was immunoSEQ multiplex PCR; TCRdb's version includes in-frame clones alone and lacks a portion of them. The sample has 150,000 to 200,000 clones; more than 75% are singletons. Sequencing used peripheral blood. The receptor set was obtained from a woman younger than 35 who had recovered from COVID-19.

The gene calls are TRBV7-2 and TRBJ2-7; a possible D gene is TRBD1 (5 bases). V lost 0 bases and J 2 bases, leaving 11 bases between the germline ends. Germline V gene sequence: CDR1 SGHTA, CDR2 FQGNSA. CDR3 size: 15 residues. The CDR3 DNA sequence: TGTGCCAGCAGCTTAGCCTCTCAGGGCACCTACGAGCAGTACTTC. Translated, it gives CASSLASQGTYEQYF.

This chain's CDR3 is CASIRDRGAYEQYV. The DNA for the CDR3 is TGTGCCAGCATTCGGGACAGGGGTGCCTACGAGCAGTACGTC. The chain has TRBV6-5 and TRBJ2-7, with 10 nucleotides matching TRBD1. Germline CDR1 is MNHEY and CDR2 is SVGAGI. The CDR3 totals 14 residues. With 7 bases clipped from V and 2 bases from J, the junction kept 5 bases outside the gene matches.

This clone showed up just once. The chain has TRBV9 and TRBJ2-1; 11 bases align to TRBD2. The germline V gene has CDR1 SGDLS and CDR2 YYNGEE. V lost 3 bases, J lost 5 bases, and 4 bases stayed unmatched. The CDR3 contains 15 residues. The DNA of the CDR3 is TGTGCCAGCAGCGATAGCGGGAGGGCCAACAATGAGCAGTTCTTC. This encodes CASSDSGRANNEQFF.

The rearrangement joins TRBV19 to TRBJ1-4; D is uncertain. The length of the CDR3 is 16 residues. Germline CDR1 and CDR2: LNHDA and SQIVND (reference sequence). Trimming pared 3 bases from V and 0 bases from J, leaving 11 bases between. As DNA, the CDR3 is TGTGCCAGTAGTATTTTTACAGTCGCAACTAATGAAAAACTGTTTTTT. As protein: CASSIFTVATNEKLFF.

V and J are TRBV18 and TRBJ1-3; 9 nucleotides match TRBD1. The CDR3 is 16 amino acids. Germline V gene lookup returns CDR1 KGHSH and CDR2 LQKENI. J lost 2 bases, V lost 2 bases, and 4 bases had no gene match. This CDR3 reads CASSPTGQGTGNTIYF. The CDR3 coding sequence is TGTGCCAGCTCACCAACGGGACAGGGAACTGGAAACACCATATATTTT.

The chain recombines TRBV24-1 with TRBJ1-4, with 9 bases lining up with TRBD1. Germline trimming cut 2 bases from V and 7 bases from J; bases unmatched to any gene: 7. CDR1 is KGHDR, CDR2 SFDVKD, per germline. This CDR3 is 16 amino acids long. CDR3 region: CATSDWTGALFEKLFF. CDR3 DNA: TGTGCCACCAGTGATTGGACAGGGGCCCTTTTTGAAAAACTGTTTTTT.

This chain uses TRBV29-1 with TRBJ2-2, with 9 bases fitting TRBD1. The CDR3 contains 14 residues. Germline lookup yields CDR1 SQVTM and CDR2 ANQGSEA. The ends lost 7 bases at V and 6 bases at J; junction bases unmatched: 9. The DNA of the CDR3 is TGCAGCGGAACGGGACAGGGCGTGGCCGGGGAGCTGTTTTTT. Translating gives CSGTGQGVAGELFF.

The rearrangement links TRBV9 to TRBJ1-1; 8 nucleotides line up with TRBD1. CDR3 length: 15 residues. Trimming took 3 bases from V and 7 from J; bases not matched to a gene: 11. Germline V gene lookup returns CDR1 SGDLS and CDR2 YYNGEE. CDR3 bases: TGTGCCAGCAGCGAGAAAAGGGACAGGCCGTTTGAAGCTTTCTTT. Protein product: CASSEKRDRPFEAFF. Full variable domain (missing parts from reference TRBV9 and TRBJ1-1): DSGVTQTPKHLITATGQRVTLRCSPRSGDLSVYWYQQSLDQGLQFLIQYYNGEERAKGNILERFSAQQFPDLHSELNLSSLELGDSALYFCASSEKRDRPFEAFFGQGTRLTVV.

The chain combines TRBV7-8 with TRBJ2-7; 11 bases align to TRBD1. J gave up 2 bases and V 2 bases, and 8 bases lay outside the gene matches. The germline V gene has CDR1 SGHVS and CDR2 FQNEAQ. This CDR3 spans 17 amino acids. CDR3 region: CASSLSVSGQGAYEQYF. As DNA, the CDR3 is TGTGCCAGCAGCTTATCGGTGTCGGGACAGGGGGCCTACGAGCAGTACTTC.

CDR3 nucleotide sequence: TGTGCCAGTAGTATTGGGACAGCCGATACAGATACGCAGTATTTT. This codes for CASSIGTADTDTQYF. The chain couples TRBV19 to TRBJ2-3, with 7 bases identical to TRBD1. CDR1 is LNHDA and CDR2 is SQIVND in the germline V gene (reference sequence). The CDR3 extends over 15 amino acids. V shed 3 bases, J shed 3 bases, and the junction held 6 bases outside the gene matches.

The V gene is TRBV9, the J gene TRBJ1-1; D is ambiguous. Trimming took off 0 bases at V and 4 bases at J, with 13 bases between the two ends. This CDR3 region has 15 residues. Germline values: CDR1 SGDLS, CDR2 YYNGEE. The CDR3 coding sequence is TGTGCCAGCAGCGTAGGAGGTGGGAGCGGCACTGAAGCTTTCTTT. Encoded protein: CASSVGGGSGTEAFF.

This clone was seen only a few times. The chain recombines TRBV27 with TRBJ1-4; D might be TRBD1 (5 bases). The V gene's germline CDR1 is MNHEY and CDR2 SMNVEV (reference sequence). Trimming stripped 5 bases from V and 8 bases from J, with 18 bases between. The CDR3 has 15 residues. CDR3 sequence: CASSLRRQGGEKLFF. The CDR3 bases are TGTGCCAGCAGTCTTAGGCGGCAGGGAGGGGAAAAACTGTTTTTT.

The CDR3 loop reads CASSQGQTNYGYTF. The CDR3, as DNA: TGTGCCAGCAGCCAGGGACAGACTAACTATGGCTACACCTTC. The chain joins TRBV14 to TRBJ1-2, with 7 bases aligning to TRBD1. The trim removed 3 bases at V and 0 bases at J, leaving 1 base unmatched. CDR1 is SGHDN and CDR2 is FVKESK in the germline V gene. The CDR3 runs 14 residues.

V gene TRBV19 combines with J gene TRBJ1-5, with D possibly matching TRBD1 (5 bases). V lost 4 bases and J 7 bases, leaving 11 bases between the germline ends. CDR3 length: 13 amino acids. CDR1 and CDR2 from the germline V gene are LNHDA and SQIVND (reference sequence). The CDR3 protein is CASSTGIRQPQHF. CDR3 coding DNA: TGTGCCAGTAGTACAGGGATTCGGCAGCCCCAGCATTTT.

The V call is TRBV6-5, the J call TRBJ1-4; D not resolved. V shed 4 bases and J shed 8 bases, with 8 bases lying between them. Germline V gene data show CDR1 as MNHEY and CDR2 as SVGAGI. The CDR3 has 12 amino acids. The DNA of the CDR3 is TGTGCCAGCAGTTTTACCGGGGAAAAACTGTTTTTT. Its protein is CASSFTGEKLFF.

The chain uses TRBV5-1 and TRBJ1-1; D gene uncertain. Trimming removed 7 bases at V and 5 bases at J, with 15 bases between. CDR3 length equals 13 residues. Germline CDR1 SGHRS, CDR2 YFSETQ. The CDR3, as DNA: TGCGCCAGCTCTACGCCGGGGAGAACTGAAGCTTTCTTT. Amino acid sequence: CASSTPGRTEAFF.

This clone was seen a handful of times. Written as DNA, the CDR3 is TGTGCCAGCTCACCACATGGGGCTAAGGTTGCCGGGGAGCTGTTTTTT. Translating gives CASSPHGAKVAGELFF. The J gene is TRBJ2-2, the V gene TRBV18; D might be TRBD1 (5 bases). The germline V gene encodes CDR1 KGHSH and CDR2 LQKENI. This CDR3 has 16 amino acids. V was cut by 1 base and J by 6 bases, with 15 bases left in between.

The CDR3 nucleotides are TGTGCCAGCAGTGCAGACAGGGTCTATGGCTACACCTTC. This codes for CASSADRVYGYTF. This chain connects TRBV2 to TRBJ1-2; 7 nucleotides agree with TRBD1. Germline V gene lookup returns CDR1 SNHLY and CDR2 FYNNEI. The CDR3 runs 13 residues. The V gene end was trimmed by 4 bases and the J gene end by 4 bases; junction bases not matched to a gene: 3.

This chain uses TRBV5-4 with TRBJ1-2; 7 bases line up with TRBD1. The V gene end was trimmed by 4 bases and the J gene end by 8 bases; junction bases not matched to a gene: 5. The CDR3 is 12 residues long. Germline lookup yields CDR1 SGHNT and CDR2 YYREEE (reference sequence). The CDR3: CASSKTGYGYTF. For the CDR3, the DNA is TGTGCCAGCAGCAAGACAGGGTACGGCTACACCTTC.

This chain joins TRBV6-5 and TRBJ1-2; no definite D call. Germline V CDR1 and CDR2: MNHEY, SVGAGI. The CDR3 contains 16 residues. Trimming removed 2 bases from V and 5 bases from J, with 18 bases in between. CDR3 region: CASSYEVEGFSYGYTF. The CDR3 nucleotides are TGTGCCAGCAGTTACGAGGTGGAGGGCTTCTCTTATGGCTACACCTTC.

The J gene is TRBJ1-6, the V gene TRBV5-1; tentative D call: TRBD1 (6 bases). V lost 3 bases to trimming and J lost 0 bases, with 10 bases between them. CDR3 length: 16 residues. The germline gives CDR1 SGHRS, CDR2 YFSETQ. As DNA, the CDR3 is TGCGCCAGCAGCTCGGACAGCAGCTCCTATAATTCACCCCTCCACTTT. It encodes CASSSDSSSYNSPLHF.

V is TRBV19 and J is TRBJ2-1; TRBD2 matches 8 bases. Germline V gene lookup returns CDR1 LNHDA and CDR2 SQIVND (reference sequence). V gave up 3 bases and J gave up 9 bases; unmatched junction bases: 7. There are 14 residues in the CDR3. Here the CDR3 DNA reads TGTGCCAGTAGTATGGGACTAGTTGTCTCTGAGCAGTTCTTC. Amino acid sequence: CASSMGLVVSEQFF.